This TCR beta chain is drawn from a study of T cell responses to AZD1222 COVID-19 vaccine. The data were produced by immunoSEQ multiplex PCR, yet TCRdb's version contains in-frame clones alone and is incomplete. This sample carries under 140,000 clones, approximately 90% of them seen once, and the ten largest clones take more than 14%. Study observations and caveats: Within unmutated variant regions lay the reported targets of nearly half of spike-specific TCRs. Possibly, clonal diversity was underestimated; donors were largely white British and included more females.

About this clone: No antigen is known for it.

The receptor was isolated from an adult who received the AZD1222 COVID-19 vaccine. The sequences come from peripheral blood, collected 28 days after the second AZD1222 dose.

In DNA, the CDR3 is TGTGCCAGCAGCCAGGGTTACAGCCAGTCAGGCTACACCTTC. Amino acid sequence: CASSQGYSQSGYTF. V usage is TRBV7-9 and J usage is TRBJ1-2; the D gene is possibly TRBD1 (5 bases). From germline, CDR1 is SEHNR and CDR2 FQNEAQ (reference sequence). The CDR3 length is 14 residues. Trimming pared 5 bases from V and 8 bases from J, leaving 18 bases between. Full variable domain (rest looked up from reference TRBV7-9 and TRBJ1-2): DTGVSQNPRHKITKRGQNVTFRCDPISEHNRLYWYRQTLGQGPEFLTYFQNEAQLEKSRLLSDRFSAERPKGSFSTLEIQRTEQGDSAMYLCASSQGYSQSGYTFGSGTRLTVV.